This is a list of T cell receptor beta chains from one sample in a study of cytomegalovirus exposure and HLA in healthy donors. Using immunoSEQ multiplex PCR, the repertoire was profiled, and TCRdb retains in-frame clones only, with some absent. This table has fewer than 150,000 clones, 60% to 80% appearing once. The sample was PBMCs. The receptors stem from a male donor in good health and CMV-seronegative. Both conserved end residues are part of each CDR3. The D gene is left open where the match is weak. Clone size is shown for a subset of rows, as once, few, many or a class of expanded clone.

v_call	j_call	clone_size	d_call	cdr3_aa	cdr3_nt
TRBV4-3	TRBJ2-2	.	.	CASSQDIARGTGELFF	TGCGCCAGCAGCCAAGATATAGCCAGGGGCACCGGGGAGCTGTTTTTT
TRBV7-2	TRBJ1-5	once	.	CASSPTADQPQHF	TGTGCCAGCAGTCCTACAGCTGATCAGCCCCAGCATTTT
TRBV7-6	TRBJ2-3	.	.	CASSRQERATDTQYF	TGTGCCAGCAGCCGCCAGGAGAGGGCCACAGATACGCAGTATTTT
TRBV4-3	TRBJ1-2	few	.	CASSQETANYGYTF	TGCGCCAGCAGCCAAGAGACAGCTAACTATGGCTACACCTTC
TRBV4-3	TRBJ2-7	.	.	CASSQVAVGEQYF	TGCGCCAGCAGCCAAGTCGCGGTTGGGGAGCAGTACTTC
TRBV5-1	TRBJ2-7	.	.	CASSLQGDSYEQYF	TGCGCCAGCAGCTTACAGGGAGACTCCTACGAGCAGTACTTC
TRBV6-1	TRBJ1-1	few	TRBD1	CASRGDRGYLEAFF	TGTGCCAGCAGGGGGGACAGGGGGTACCTAGAAGCTTTCTTT
TRBV25-1	TRBJ2-2	.	TRBD2	CASSDSSGGTYTGELFF	TGTGCCAGCAGTGATTCTAGCGGGGGGACATACACCGGGGAGCTGTTTTTT
TRBV5-6	TRBJ2-6	.	.	CASSLRTGQSSGANVLTF	TGTGCCAGCAGCTTGCGGACGGGACAAAGCTCTGGGGCCAACGTCCTGACTTTC
TRBV4-3	TRBJ1-6	few	.	CASSPQTLTSPLHF	TGCGCCAGCAGCCCTCAGACACTCACCTCACCCCTCCACTTT
TRBV18	TRBJ2-7	.	TRBD1	CASSQGQLSSYEQYF	TGTGCCAGCTCACAGGGACAGCTTAGCTCCTACGAGCAGTACTTC
TRBV5-4	TRBJ2-5	.	TRBD2	CASATERGGGKTQYF	TGTGCCAGCGCCACGGAGCGTGGGGGGGGAAAGACCCAGTACTTC
TRBV28	TRBJ1-3	once	.	CASTAHGGTGNTIYF	TGTGCCAGCACGGCACATGGGGGGACTGGAAACACCATATATTTT
TRBV13	TRBJ1-2	.	.	CASSLASSGRKYGYTF	TGTGCCAGCAGCTTAGCTTCGAGCGGACGAAAATATGGCTACACCTTC
TRBV6-6	TRBJ2-3	.	TRBD1	CASSKDRGQYF	TGTGCCAGCAGTAAGGACAGGGGGCAGTATTTT
TRBV30	TRBJ1-2	once	.	CAWSVGGGGYTF	TGTGCCTGGAGTGTTGGGGGCGGTGGCTACACCTTC
TRBV10-2	TRBJ1-3	.	.	CASSSYRPFSGNTIYF	TGCGCCAGCAGCTCCTACAGGCCATTCTCTGGAAACACCATATATTTT
TRBV6-1	TRBJ2-1	.	TRBD2	CASSLGGGSYNEQFF	TGTGCCAGCAGTCTCGGGGGGGGCTCCTACAATGAGCAGTTCTTC
TRBV25-1	TRBJ2-1	.	TRBD2	CASSPSGGRYNEQFF	TGTGCCAGCAGCCCTAGCGGGGGGCGTTACAATGAGCAGTTCTTC
TRBV7-8	TRBJ1-2	once	.	CASTWGGEAYGYTF	TGTGCCAGCACCTGGGGGGGGGAGGCCTATGGCTACACCTTC
TRBV20-1	TRBJ2-7	.	.	CSALIYEQYF	TGCAGTGCGCTAATCTACGAGCAGTACTTC
TRBV5-1	TRBJ1-2	few	TRBD1	CASSPTTGTYGYTF	TGCGCCAGCAGCCCGACGACAGGGACGTATGGCTACACCTTC
TRBV10-3	TRBJ2-7	.	TRBD2	CATEAGPDYEQYF	TGTGCCACCGAAGCGGGGCCCGACTACGAGCAGTACTTC
TRBV9	TRBJ2-2	.	.	CASSPRHSTGELFF	TGTGCCAGCAGCCCCCGGCACAGCACCGGGGAGCTGTTTTTT
TRBV13	TRBJ1-1	.	.	CASSSGAVTEAFF	TGTGCCAGCAGCTCCGGTGCGGTCACTGAAGCTTTCTTT
TRBV4-1	TRBJ1-1	.	.	CASSQGIGGARAFF	TGCGCCAGCAGCCAGGGGATCGGGGGGGCGCGGGCTTTCTTT